Presented here are 29 T cell receptor beta chains from one specimen sequenced in a study of human T cells and chemical hapten exposure. Each CDR3 protein is one row after TCRdb ran MiXCR on the RACE reads. Among under 45,000 distinct CDR3 sequences listed, around 5% were seen once. The time point denotes: healthy volunteer bleed at 6 weeks. Extraction yielded total RNA from whole blood (unfractionated). The sequencing input was whole blood. The receptors shown here come from a human donor in good health. Some clones in this sample may be carry-over from other donors' samples.

As concerns this clonotype: A single base separates this from a much larger clone, so it may be a read error. The J gene is TRBJ1-1, the V gene TRBV7-8; the D gene is possibly TRBD1 (5 bases). CDR3 size: 15 residues. CDR1 is SGHVS and CDR2 is FQNEAQ in the germline V gene. Here the CDR3 DNA reads TGTGACAGCACCACTTTAATCTTGGGGGACACTGAAGCTTTCTTT. Translating gives CDSTTLILGDTEAFF.

This clonotype has a count of ten or more. This rearrangement joins TRBV20-1 to TRBJ2-2; 8 nucleotides match TRBD2. The CDR3 contains 15 residues. After removal of 6 bases from V and 4 bases from J, the junction contained 10 bases not matched to a gene. Germline values: CDR1 DFQATT, CDR2 SNEGSKA (reference sequence). CDR3 region: CSAPSAGAGTGELFF. CDR3 sequence (DNA): TGCAGTGCCCCTTCAGCGGGAGCGGGCACCGGGGAGCTGTTTTTT.

This clonotype was seen more than once but under ten times. V and J are TRBV19 and TRBJ1-2; TRBD1 matches at 7 bases. In germline, CDR1 is LNHDA, CDR2 SQIVND (reference sequence). V dropped 3 bases and J dropped 8; count of bases not matched to a gene: 6. This CDR3 has 13 amino acids. CDR3 residues: CASSMRQGGGYTF. The CDR3 DNA follows: TGTGCCAGTAGTATGAGACAGGGTGGAGGCTACACCTTC.

In this sample, this clonotype turned up many times. V is TRBV15 and J is TRBJ2-5; possibly TRBD1 or TRBD2 for D (5 bases each). This CDR3 is 15 amino acids long. The germline gives CDR1 LNHNV, CDR2 YYDKDF (reference sequence). The V end was cut by 3 bases, the J end by 5 bases, with 16 bases between. DNA of the CDR3: TGTGCCACCAGCAGCCAACGGGACCCTCCGGAGACCCAGTACTTC. It yields the protein CATSSQRDPPETQYF. The full variable domain, rest sourced from reference TRBV15 and TRBJ2-5, is DAMVIQNPRYQVTQFGKPVTLSCSQTLNHNVMYWYQQKSSQAPKLLFHYYDKDFNNEADTPDNFQSRRPNTSFCFLDIRSPGLGDTAMYLCATSSQRDPPETQYFGPGTRLLVL.

There are many counts of this clonotype. The chain is built from TRBV12-3 or TRBV12-4 and TRBJ2-7; 11 bases are a match to TRBD1. Losses at the gene ends were 2 bases for V and 5 bases for J; bases not matched to a gene: 2. The CDR3 contains 14 residues. The CDR3 sequence is CASSLWTGGHEQYF. As DNA, the CDR3 is TGTGCCAGCAGTTTATGGACAGGGGGCCACGAGCAGTACTTC.

This clonotype came up many times. The chain has TRBV6-6 and TRBJ1-2; TRBD1 agrees at 7 bases. Germline values: CDR1 MNHNY, CDR2 SVGAGI (reference sequence). This CDR3 contains 14 residues. V was pared by 6 bases and J by 2 bases, with 6 bases of the junction left unmatched. The CDR3 DNA sequence: TGTGCCAGCAGGATAGGCAGGGGGAACTATGGCTACACCTTC. Translation gives CASRIGRGNYGYTF.

This clonotype was recorded many times. This chain uses TRBV4-3 with TRBJ2-3; TRBD2 matches at 11 bases. J lost 4 bases, V lost 0 bases, and 9 bases had no gene match. Per germline, CDR1 LGHNA and CDR2 YSLEER. The CDR3 loop spans 18 amino acids. The CDR3 sequence: CASSQEDVAGGLADTQYF. In DNA form, the CDR3 reads TGCGCCAGCAGCCAAGAGGATGTAGCGGGGGGGCTCGCAGATACGCAGTATTTT.

This clonotype came up a few times. The V gene is TRBV11-2, the J gene TRBJ2-2; D is perhaps TRBD1 or TRBD2 (6 bases each). Germline CDR1 SGHAT, CDR2 FQNNGV. The germline V and J ends were trimmed by 3 bases and 0 bases, with 14 bases remaining between them. The CDR3 sequence is 17 residues long. The chain's CDR3 is CASSFRPGATNTGELFF. In nucleotides, the CDR3 is TGTGCCAGCAGCTTCAGGCCGGGGGCGACGAACACCGGGGAGCTGTTTTTT.

This clonotype occurred many times. The gene calls are TRBV7-2 and TRBJ2-7; the D call may be TRBD1 or TRBD2 (5 bases each). The CDR3 loop spans 14 amino acids. Germline loops: CDR1 SGHTA, CDR2 FQGNSA. V was clipped by 1 base and J by 3 bases, with 10 bases between them. The CDR3 loop is CASSLVGGGYEQYF. The CDR3 nucleotides read TGTGCCAGCAGCTTAGTGGGTGGGGGCTACGAGCAGTACTTC.

This clonotype was counted a few times. V is TRBV6-2 or TRBV6-3 and J is TRBJ1-2; maybe TRBD1 (5 bases). Germline V gives CDR1 MNHEY, CDR2 SVGEGT. V was shortened by 6 bases and J by 2 bases, with 16 bases between the two germline ends. The CDR3 runs 15 residues. CDR3 sequence (DNA): TGTGCCAGCAGACTTAGCGACAGAAGAAACTATGGCTACACCTTC. Translation gives CASRLSDRRNYGYTF.

This clonotype has ten or more counts. The chain carries TRBV6-1 and TRBJ1-2; 8 nucleotides match TRBD1. Germline CDR1 reads MNHNS; CDR2 reads SASEGT. J lost 3 bases, V lost 8 bases, and 20 bases had no gene match. The CDR3 spans 18 residues. CDR3 coding DNA: TGTGCCAGCGCCGCCCTAGGTTGGGGACAGGAGGATGACTATGGCTACACCTTC. Its translation is CASAALGWGQEDDYGYTF.

This chain joins TRBV7-9 and TRBJ2-1, with 8 bases that match TRBD2. The germline V gene encodes CDR1 SEHNR and CDR2 FQNEAQ (reference sequence). After removal of 1 base from V and 1 base from J, the junction contained 9 bases not matched to a gene. The CDR3 runs to 18 residues. CDR3 loop: CASSLGGGIDISYNEQFF. CDR3 nucleotides: TGTGCCAGCAGCTTAGGCGGGGGGATTGATATTTCCTACAATGAGCAGTTCTTC.

The chain carries TRBV5-4 and TRBJ1-5; no firm D call. V lost 0 bases to trimming and J lost 2 bases, with 12 bases between them. Germline loops: CDR1 SGHNT, CDR2 YYREEE (reference sequence). The CDR3 is 16 amino acids. The DNA for the CDR3 is TGTGCCAGCAGCTTGGGGGCTCCAGGAGGCAATCAGCCCCAGCATTTT. Its protein is CASSLGAPGGNQPQHF.

This clonotype was seen more than once but under ten times. The V gene is TRBV5-1, the J gene TRBJ1-2; D remains ambiguous. Trimming pared 4 bases from V and 0 bases from J, leaving 16 bases between. Germline CDR1 and CDR2: SGHRS and YFSETQ. CDR3 length equals 16 residues. The CDR3 reads CASSPSGGSANYGYTF. The DNA of the CDR3 is TGCGCCAGCAGCCCATCCGGAGGCAGCGCTAACTATGGCTACACCTTC.

The table lists this clonotype with many counts. The V call is TRBV20-1, the J call TRBJ1-5; possible D gene TRBD1, 6 bases. CDR1 is DFQATT, CDR2 SNEGSKA, per germline (reference sequence). The CDR3 is made up of 15 amino acids. V lost 0 bases, J lost 6 bases, and 15 bases lay in between. As DNA, the CDR3 is TGCAGTGCTAGAGATTTAAGGAGGGGGACTCAGCCCCAGCATTTT. Amino acids: CSARDLRRGTQPQHF.

A remark on this clonotype: A much larger clone is a single base away; this may be a read error. The CDR3 DNA reads TGCGGCGTTGAAGTGTCCAGAAGGGTAAAGTTCTTC. It encodes CGVEVSRRVKFF. The chain is built from TRBV29-1 and TRBJ2-1; D call uncertain. Germline V gene lookup returns CDR1 SQVTM and CDR2 ANQGSEA. There are 12 residues in the CDR3.

This clonotype was counted many times. V usage is TRBV12-3 or TRBV12-4 and J usage is TRBJ2-3; D remains unclear. The CDR3 consists of 17 residues. V lost 6 bases to trimming and J lost 2 bases, with 21 bases between them. CDR3 nucleotides: TGTGCCAGCAGGGGTAAAGGGATCTTTCCTGACACAGATACGCAGTATTTT. Its translation: CASRGKGIFPDTDTQYF.

On this clonotype itself: Given a much more abundant clone one base away, this may be a read error. This chain links TRBV24-1 with TRBJ2-7; D possibly corresponds to TRBD1 (5 bases). Germline values: CDR1 KGHDR, CDR2 SFDVKD. The length of the CDR3 is 15 residues. Trimming pared 3 bases from V and 5 bases from J, leaving 16 bases between. CDR3 sequence: CATSDPWQGMNEQYF. The CDR3 DNA reads TGTGCCACCAGTGATCCCTGGCAGGGTATGAACGAGCAGTACTTC.

This clonotype was recorded at least ten times. The rearrangement links TRBV29-1 to TRBJ1-2; no clear D gene. This CDR3 is built from 11 residues. Trimming took off 5 bases at V and 3 bases at J, with 7 bases between the two ends. Germline CDR1 and CDR2: SQVTM and ANQGSEA. The DNA of the CDR3 is TGCAGCGTTTTAGCTTACTATGGCTACACCTTC. Its translation is CSVLAYYGYTF.

Ten or more counts support this clonotype. This chain joins TRBV7-2 and TRBJ2-7; TRBD2 might be the D (5 bases). From germline, CDR1 is SGHTA and CDR2 FQGNSA. V was clipped by 7 bases and J by 4 bases, with 11 bases between them. This CDR3 is built from 12 residues. Here the CDR3 DNA reads TGTGCCAGCACCCCCGGGGAATACGAGCAGTACTTC. This translates into CASTPGEYEQYF.

This clonotype was observed many times. The J gene is TRBJ2-5, the V gene TRBV9; tentative D call: TRBD2 (6 bases). The V and J ends lost 4 bases and 5 bases respectively, with 21 bases between them. The CDR3 extends over 16 amino acids. Germline V CDR1 and CDR2: SGDLS, YYNGEE. The CDR3 spells CASSRAGSSMGETQYF. CDR3 nucleotide sequence: TGTGCCAGCAGCCGAGCGGGCAGTTCGATGGGGGAGACCCAGTACTTC.

This clonotype showed up many times. This chain uses TRBV27 with TRBJ2-1; 13 bases line up with TRBD2. The CDR3 has 17 amino acids. Germline trimming cut 4 bases from V and 4 bases from J; bases unmatched to any gene: 7. Per germline, CDR1 MNHEY and CDR2 SMNVEV (reference sequence). CDR3 nucleotides: TGTGCCAGCAGTTCTCCAATACTAGCGGGAGGGTACAATGAGCAGTTCTTC. Protein sequence: CASSSPILAGGYNEQFF.

This clonotype was seen at least ten times. The chain links TRBV4-2 to TRBJ1-2; D not resolved. Germline values: CDR1 LGHNA, CDR2 YNFKEQ. The V gene lost 1 base and the J gene lost 5 bases, with 5 bases spanning the gap. This CDR3 comprises 12 residues. The CDR3 spells CASSQGNYGYTF. In DNA, the CDR3 is TGTGCCAGCAGCCAAGGCAATTATGGCTACACCTTC.

This chain joins TRBV30 and TRBJ1-2; tentatively, D is TRBD1 (5 bases). CDR1 GTSNPN and CDR2 SVGIG come from the germline V gene (reference sequence). V lost 3 bases, J lost 5 bases, and 25 bases lay in between. The CDR3 sequence is 17 residues long. The CDR3, as DNA: TGTGCCTGGAGCCCGAGGGTTAGGGACGGATCGACGTATGGCTACACCTTC. This translates into CAWSPRVRDGSTYGYTF. Full variable domain (outside the CDR3, taken from reference TRBV30 and TRBJ1-2): SQTIHQWPATLVQPVGSPLSLECTVEGTSNPNLYWYRQAAGRGLQLLFYSVGIGQISSEVPQNLSASRPQDRQFILSSKKLLLSDSGFYLCAWSPRVRDGSTYGYTFGSGTRLTVV.

This clonotype has a count of ten or more. The V gene is TRBV5-1, the J gene TRBJ2-5, with 7 bases fitting TRBD1. The length of the CDR3 is 14 residues. Germline CDR1 is SGHRS and CDR2 is YFSETQ. Trimming removed 1 base from V and 3 bases from J; junction bases left unmatched: 3. The CDR3 spells CASSLIGTEETQYF. In nucleotides, the CDR3 is TGCGCCAGCAGCTTGATTGGGACAGAAGAGACCCAGTACTTC.

This clonotype was counted at least ten times. This chain joins TRBV2 and TRBJ2-2, with 7 nucleotides matching TRBD2. Germline lookup yields CDR1 SNHLY and CDR2 FYNNEI. The CDR3 sequence is 13 residues long. Germline trimming cut 10 bases from V and 3 bases from J; bases unmatched to any gene: 5. CDR3 loop: CATRREYTGELFF. CDR3 DNA: TGTGCCACCCGGCGGGAGTACACCGGGGAGCTGTTTTTT.

This clonotype has ten or more counts. V and J are TRBV7-9 and TRBJ1-1, with D possibly being TRBD1 (6 bases). V lost 4 bases and J 3 bases, leaving 15 bases between the germline ends. This CDR3 comprises 15 residues. CDR1 SEHNR and CDR2 FQNEAQ come from the germline V gene (reference sequence). This chain's CDR3 is CASSSPDRRHTEAFF. In nucleotides, the CDR3 is TGTGCCAGCAGCTCACCCGACAGGCGCCACACTGAAGCTTTCTTT.

This clonotype was found a few times. The chain combines TRBV4-3 with TRBJ1-1; no clear D gene. V was clipped by 4 bases and J by 11 bases, with 26 bases between them. The CDR3 loop spans 16 amino acids. CDR1 and CDR2 (germline): LGHNA, YSLEER. The chain's CDR3 is CASSRTPPPPTVLAFF. As DNA, the CDR3 is TGCGCCAGCAGCCGCACACCACCCCCCCCGACGGTTTTGGCTTTCTTT.

A note on this clonotype: At one boundary the junction diverges from the germline segment, which might be a read error. The genes are TRBV11-2 and TRBJ2-7; D may correspond to TRBD1 or TRBD2 (6 bases each). Germline-derived CDR1 and CDR2 are SGHAT and FQNNGV. This CDR3 is 16 amino acids long. DNA for the CDR3: TGTGTCAGCAGCTTAGCATTTCCACAGGGAGGAGGCGAGCAGTACTTC. Amino acid sequence: CVSSLAFPQGGGEQYF.